This T cell receptor beta chain is from a study of CD4+ T cells in melanoma. Generated by immunoSEQ multiplex PCR, the TCRdb table keeps only in-frame clones and is missing some. The data show 15,000 to 20,000 clones, roughly 80% seen once. This clone has just a few counts. The length of the CDR3 is 16 residues. CDR1 is SNHLY, CDR2 FYNNEI, per germline. V was shortened by 5 bases and J by 2 bases, with 19 bases between the two germline ends. The chain is built from TRBV2 and TRBJ2-7; D tentatively reads TRBD1 or TRBD2 (7 bases each). The sequenced material came from cells from a culture (not recorded whether cultured in vitro). This sequence was found in a human donor with melanoma. The CDR3 nucleotides are TGTGCCAGCAGTAGCGCCGGGACAGCGGGGCCCTACGAGCAGTACTTC. This encodes CASSSAGTAGPYEQYF.